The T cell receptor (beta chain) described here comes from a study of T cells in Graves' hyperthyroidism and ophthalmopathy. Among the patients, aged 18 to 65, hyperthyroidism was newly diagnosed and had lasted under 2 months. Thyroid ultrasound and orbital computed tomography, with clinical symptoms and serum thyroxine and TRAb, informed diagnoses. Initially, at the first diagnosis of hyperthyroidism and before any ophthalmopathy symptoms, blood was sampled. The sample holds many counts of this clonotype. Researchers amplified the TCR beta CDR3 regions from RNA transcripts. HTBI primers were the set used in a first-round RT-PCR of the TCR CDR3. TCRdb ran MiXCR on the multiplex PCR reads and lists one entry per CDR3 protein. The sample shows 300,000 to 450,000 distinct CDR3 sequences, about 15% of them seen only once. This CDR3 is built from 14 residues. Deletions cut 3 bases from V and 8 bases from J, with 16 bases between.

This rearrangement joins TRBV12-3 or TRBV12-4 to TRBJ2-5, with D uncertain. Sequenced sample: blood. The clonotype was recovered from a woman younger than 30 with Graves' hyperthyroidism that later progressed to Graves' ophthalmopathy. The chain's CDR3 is CASSFSNSGLTQYF. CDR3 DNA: TGTGCCAGCAGTTTTTCGAACTCCGGTTTAACCCAGTACTTC.